This is a list of T cell receptor beta chains from one sample in a study of T cell responses to AZD1222 COVID-19 vaccine. Libraries were prepared by immunoSEQ multiplex PCR; TCRdb keeps only in-frame clonotypes and omits some of them. This sample has some 90,000 clones; about 88% occur once, and the top ten carry 13%. This sample comprised peripheral blood, obtained on day 0 of AZD1222 vaccination. These receptors were obtained from an adult in good health. Each CDR3 is given with its conserved first and last residue. A D gene is named only where the DNA matches it firmly. A row's size may be missing; if present it is once, few, many or a size class.

v_gene	abundance	j_gene	d_gene	CDR3nt	CDR3aa
TRBV28	NA	TRBJ2-7	NA	TGTGCCAGCAGTTATCCCCTGAGGGAGCAGTACTTC	CASSYPLREQYF
TRBV6-4	NA	TRBJ1-2	NA	TGTGCCAGCAGTGCCCCCCGGGGGCTCGGCTATGGCTACACCTTC	CASSAPRGLGYGYTF
TRBV30	once	TRBJ2-1	NA	TGTGCCTGGAGTGTGTCTTCGGAGGTGGGGTTCTTC	CAWSVSSEVGFF
TRBV7-2	NA	TRBJ2-5	TRBD2	TGTGCCAGCAGCTTGATCCCATTAGCGGGGGGGGAGACCCAGTACTTC	CASSLIPLAGGETQYF
TRBV12-5	NA	TRBJ1-1	NA	TGTGCTAGTGGGGAGGGGGGCGGCACTGAAGCTTTCTTT	CASGEGGGTEAFF
TRBV7-3	NA	TRBJ2-3	NA	TGTGCCAGCAGCTCTCAACGGGACGCCACAGATACGCAGTATTTT	CASSSQRDATDTQYF
TRBV30	NA	TRBJ1-5	NA	TGTGCCTGGAGTAAGGGCAGGGTGAGCAATCAGCCCCAGCATTTT	CAWSKGRVSNQPQHF
TRBV19	NA	TRBJ1-5	TRBD1	TGTGCCAGTAGTGGGACAGGGGGGAATCAGCCCCAGCATTTT	CASSGTGGNQPQHF
TRBV7-2	NA	TRBJ2-7	NA	TGTGCCAGCAGCCCGACGTATAGGGGGGGCCGTGGAGAGCAGTACTTC	CASSPTYRGGRGEQYF
TRBV7-2	NA	TRBJ2-1	NA	TGTGCCAGCAGCTTGTCTGGAGCTTTATACAATGAGCAGTTCTTC	CASSLSGALYNEQFF
TRBV2	NA	TRBJ1-1	NA	TGTGCCAGCAGTACGAGGAACACTGAAGCTTTCTTT	CASSTRNTEAFF
TRBV6-5	NA	TRBJ1-5	TRBD1	TGTGCCAGCCACGGGACAGGGAATCAGCCCCAGCATTTT	CASHGTGNQPQHF
TRBV12-3/TRBV12-4	once	TRBJ1-5	TRBD1	TGTGCCAGCAGTTTAACAGGGGGTCAGCCCCAGCATTTT	CASSLTGGQPQHF
TRBV19	NA	TRBJ1-1	NA	TGTGCCAGTAGTAGCGTGCCAGGGGACACTGAAGCTTTCTTT	CASSSVPGDTEAFF
TRBV10-1	NA	TRBJ2-1	NA	TGCGCCAGCCATTGGACCCCTTTATACAATGAGCAGTTCTTC	CASHWTPLYNEQFF
TRBV5-4	NA	TRBJ2-7	NA	TGTGCCAGCAGCTTGGGCGGTTCTATCCCCTACGAGCAGTACTTC	CASSLGGSIPYEQYF